These 18 T cell receptor beta chains were all obtained from the same sample, sequenced in a study of blood T cell repertoires in COVID-19. Profiled with immunoSEQ multiplex PCR; TCRdb holds only in-frame clones, not every one. Here the sample spans approximately 220,000 clones, about four fifths being singletons. Sequencing used PBMCs or T cells enriched from blood (not recorded which). The receptor set was obtained from a woman in her thirties or forties with acute COVID-19.

The CDR3 DNA follows: TGTGCCAGCAGTTACTCGGGGGGGGACTATGGCTACACCTTC. This codes for CASSYSGGDYGYTF. The chain combines TRBV6-6 with TRBJ1-2; D is perhaps TRBD1 (5 bases). From germline, CDR1 is MNHNY and CDR2 SVGAGI (reference sequence). V lost 0 bases to trimming and J lost 3 bases, with 8 bases between them. The CDR3 consists of 14 residues.

The chain has TRBV2 and TRBJ1-1; TRBD1 matches at 7 bases. The V segment lost 7 bases and the J segment 4 bases; nucleotides outside the gene matches: 9. The CDR3 spans 14 residues. The V gene's germline CDR1 is SNHLY and CDR2 FYNNEI. CDR3 amino acids: CASNQQGKFTEAFF. The CDR3 DNA follows: TGTGCCAGCAATCAACAGGGGAAGTTCACTGAAGCTTTCTTT.

The chain uses TRBV7-9 and TRBJ1-2, with TRBD1 matching over 7 bases. The length of the CDR3 is 14 residues. The ends lost 6 bases at V and 2 bases at J; junction bases unmatched: 6. The germline V gene has CDR1 SEHNR and CDR2 FQNEAQ (reference sequence). The CDR3 spells CASSQTGPNYGYTF. The CDR3 DNA reads as TGTGCCAGCAGTCAGACAGGGCCCAACTATGGCTACACCTTC.

The chain carries TRBV11-2 and TRBJ2-3; D is perhaps TRBD2 (6 bases). The V gene lost 4 bases and the J gene lost 1 base, with 15 bases spanning the gap. CDR1 is SGHAT and CDR2 is FQNNGV in the germline V gene. This CDR3 comprises 16 residues. CDR3 region: CASSWGNPSGTDTQYF. CDR3 bases: TGTGCCAGCAGCTGGGGGAATCCTAGCGGCACAGATACGCAGTATTTT. The full variable domain, completed using reference TRBV11-2 and TRBJ2-3, is EAGVAQSPRYKIIEKRQSVAFWCNPISGHATLYWYQQILGQGPKLLIQFQNNGVVDDSQLPKDRFSAERLKGVDSTLKIQPAKLEDSAVYLCASSWGNPSGTDTQYFGPGTRLTVL.

The table lists this clone with many counts. V usage is TRBV5-1 and J usage is TRBJ2-7; 15 positions match TRBD2. CDR1 SGHRS and CDR2 YFSETQ come from the germline V gene. This CDR3 spans 16 amino acids. V shed 3 bases, J shed 6 bases, and the junction held 7 bases outside the gene matches. The DNA of the CDR3 is TGCGCCAGCAGCTCCGGAGGGACTAGCGGGAGGAGCGAGCAGTACTTC. This codes for CASSSGGTSGRSEQYF.

V gene TRBV24-1 combines with J gene TRBJ2-7; 9 bases agree with TRBD1. The V segment lost 3 bases and the J segment 7 bases; nucleotides outside the gene matches: 3. This CDR3 is built from 13 residues. Germline V gene sequence: CDR1 KGHDR, CDR2 SFDVKD. The CDR3, as DNA: TGTGCCACCAGTGATACAGGGGGCTGGGAGCAGTACTTC. Protein: CATSDTGGWEQYF.

This clone was counted only a few times. In DNA form, the CDR3 reads TGTGCCAGTAGCGGGAGCAGGTACAATGAGCAGTTCTTC. This codes for CASSGSRYNEQFF. The chain recombines TRBV3-1 (or the pseudogene TRBV3-2) with TRBJ2-1; TRBD2 agrees at 9 bases. The CDR3 spans 13 residues. Germline V gene sequence: CDR1 LGHDT, CDR2 YNNKEL (reference sequence). J was trimmed by 4 bases and V by 9 bases; bases with no gene match: 4.

Concerning this clone itself: This may be a read error, as it is one base from a much larger clone. The rearrangement joins TRBV5-1 to TRBJ1-2; D is possibly TRBD1 (5 bases). CDR1 is SGHRS and CDR2 is YFSETQ in the germline V gene. The CDR3 totals 12 residues. V was clipped by 4 bases and J by 4 bases, with 8 bases between them. CDR3 DNA: TGCGCCAGCAGCCTAGACAGCTATGGCTACACCTTC. Translated: CASSLDSYGYTF.

This chain joins TRBV19 and TRBJ1-2, with TRBD1 as a possible D gene (6 bases). Per germline, CDR1 LNHDA and CDR2 SQIVND (reference sequence). Trimming took 4 bases from V and 2 from J, leaving 14 bases between them. The CDR3 is 15 amino acids. The CDR3 loop reads CASSSHRESNYGYTF. In DNA, the CDR3 is TGTGCCAGTAGTAGCCACAGGGAATCCAACTATGGCTACACCTTC.

V usage is TRBV7-9 and J usage is TRBJ2-1; D is unresolved. This CDR3 region has 16 residues. Germline V gene sequence: CDR1 SEHNR, CDR2 FQNEAQ (reference sequence). V was shortened by 5 bases and J by 0 bases, with 14 bases between the two germline ends. CDR3 nucleotide sequence: TGTGCCAGCAGCCCACCCCTCAAGAGCTCCTACAATGAGCAGTTCTTC. Translated, it gives CASSPPLKSSYNEQFF.

This clone has more than one count but fewer than ten. The V gene is TRBV6-5, the J gene TRBJ2-7; possible D gene TRBD2, 6 bases. In germline, CDR1 is MNHEY, CDR2 SVGAGI. Trimming took 1 base from V and 2 from J, leaving 12 bases between them. The CDR3 sequence is 15 residues long. The DNA of the CDR3 is TGTGCCAGCAGTTACTTTGGGACTGATCCCTACGAGCAGTACTTC. Translating it yields CASSYFGTDPYEQYF.

The genes are TRBV7-8 and TRBJ2-5, with TRBD1 matching over 7 bases. Germline values: CDR1 SGHVS, CDR2 FQNEAQ. This CDR3 has 15 amino acids. Germline trimming cut 6 bases from V and 0 bases from J; bases unmatched to any gene: 7. The CDR3 region is CASRKMTGNQETQYF. The CDR3 DNA follows: TGTGCCAGCAGAAAAATGACAGGGAACCAAGAGACCCAGTACTTC.

The chain employs TRBV11-3 and TRBJ2-1, with 8 nucleotides matching TRBD2. V shed 1 base and J 0 bases; nucleotides not matched to a gene: 8. In germline, CDR1 is SGHNT, CDR2 YENEEA. This CDR3 has 18 residues. CDR3 residues: CASSLVPPSGSSYNEQFF. For the CDR3, the DNA is TGTGCCAGCAGCTTAGTCCCACCGAGCGGGAGCTCCTACAATGAGCAGTTCTTC. Full variable domain (rest looked up from reference TRBV11-3 and TRBJ2-1): EAGVVQSPRYKIIEKKQPVAFWCNPISGHNTLYWYLQNLGQGPELLIRYENEEAVDDSQLPKDRFSAERLKGVDSTLKIQPAELGDSAVYLCASSLVPPSGSSYNEQFFGPGTRLTVL.

The chain carries TRBV6-2 or TRBV6-3 and TRBJ1-2, with TRBD1 identical over 11 bases. Trimming at V came to 5 bases and at J to 6 bases, leaving 2 bases not matched to a gene. The CDR3 consists of 13 residues. The germline V gene encodes CDR1 MNHEY and CDR2 SVGEGT. CDR3 nucleotides: TGTGCCAGCAGTGAGGGACAGGGGGATGGCTACACCTTC. Amino acid sequence: CASSEGQGDGYTF.

The V gene is TRBV7-2, the J gene TRBJ2-7; 7 nucleotides align to TRBD2. The CDR3 sequence is 14 residues long. After removal of 3 bases from V and 5 bases from J, the junction contained 7 bases not matched to a gene. Germline-derived CDR1 and CDR2 are SGHTA and FQGNSA. CDR3 in DNA: TGTGCCAGCAGCTTGGGAGGGAGACGAGACGAGCAGTACTTC. Translation: CASSLGGRRDEQYF.

This clone was observed a few times. V gene TRBV11-2 combines with J gene TRBJ1-3, with D possibly being TRBD1 (5 bases). CDR1 and CDR2 from the germline V gene are SGHAT and FQNNGV. V shed 0 bases and J shed 0 bases, with 9 bases lying between them. This CDR3 region has 16 residues. The CDR3 bases are TGTGCCAGCAGCTTAGAGGTTACAGGCTCTGGAAACACCATATATTTT. Encoded protein: CASSLEVTGSGNTIYF.

The chain links TRBV5-6 to TRBJ2-1; 12 nucleotides align to TRBD2. CDR1 and CDR2 (germline): SGHDT, YYEEEE. CDR3 size: 15 residues. Losses at the gene ends were 0 bases for V and 7 bases for J; bases not matched to a gene: 2. The CDR3 region has the DNA TGTGCCAGCAGCTTGGGCCTAGCGGGAGGGAATGAGCAGTTCTTC. It encodes CASSLGLAGGNEQFF.

The chain uses TRBV4-2 and TRBJ1-1; TRBD1 agrees at 7 bases. The CDR3 sequence is 12 residues long. With V trimmed by 5 bases and J by 10 bases, 7 bases remained unmatched. Germline V gives CDR1 LGHNA, CDR2 YNFKEQ. The CDR3 loop reads CASSRNEGAAFF. The CDR3 DNA follows: TGTGCCAGCAGCAGGAACGAGGGGGCAGCTTTCTTT.